Given below is one TCR beta chain in context. Its antigen is not identified. The investigators reverse transcribed all of the isolated RNA, so they sequenced expressed TCRB transcripts. The protocol was immunoSEQ multiplex PCR, while the TCRdb copy is restricted to in-frame clones and leaves out a portion. The table has hundreds of thousands of clones, around 13% seen once. This sample stems from a study of beta chain features in type 1 diabetes. Study findings and constraints: TCRB CDR3s from Type 1 diabetes patients were moderately but significantly shorter in all four CD4+ subsets.

Every donor provided one heparinised blood draw, which averaged roughly 120 mL. Germline CDR1 reads SGDLS; CDR2 reads YYNGEE. The V end was cut by 3 bases, the J end by 0 bases, with 13 bases between. The CDR3 consists of 16 residues. The J gene is TRBJ2-1, the V gene TRBV9; D is perhaps TRBD2 (6 bases). This TCR derives from a man aged 25 to 40 in good health. The specimen was central memory CD4+ T cells from blood. As DNA, the CDR3 is TGTGCCAGCAGCGGGTACGGGGGTAGCTCCTACAATGAGCAGTTCTTC. Protein sequence: CASSGYGGSSYNEQFF. The full variable domain, in which reference TRBV9 and TRBJ2-1 provide the parts outside the CDR3, is DSGVTQTPKHLITATGQRVTLRCSPRSGDLSVYWYQQSLDQGLQFLIQYYNGEERAKGNILERFSAQQFPDLHSELNLSSLELGDSALYFCASSGYGGSSYNEQFFGPGTRLTVL.